This T cell receptor (beta chain) appears in the sequencing data of a study of response to subunit inactivated influenza vaccine. The V gene lost 4 bases and the J gene lost 6 bases, with 9 bases spanning the gap. The CDR3 sequence is 13 residues long. From germline, CDR1 is SGHVS and CDR2 FQNEAQ. This clonotype was picked up many times. Its antigen is not identified. General study points: The authors offered the suggestion that each seasonal influenza vaccination recruits few new T cells.

TCRdb independently ran MiXCR on the RT-PCR reads; one entry per CDR3 protein. The profile shows under 950,000 distinct CDR3 sequences, roughly 20% of them singletons. The sequence came from a man aged 45 to 65 who received an inactivated influenza vaccine. The starting material was PBMCs from blood, obtained 4 to 6 days after vaccination. The gene calls are TRBV7-8 and TRBJ2-2; D may be TRBD1 (6 bases). The CDR3 DNA follows: TGTGCCAGCAGCTACAGGGCTTCCGGGGAGCTGTTTTTT. It encodes CASSYRASGELFF.